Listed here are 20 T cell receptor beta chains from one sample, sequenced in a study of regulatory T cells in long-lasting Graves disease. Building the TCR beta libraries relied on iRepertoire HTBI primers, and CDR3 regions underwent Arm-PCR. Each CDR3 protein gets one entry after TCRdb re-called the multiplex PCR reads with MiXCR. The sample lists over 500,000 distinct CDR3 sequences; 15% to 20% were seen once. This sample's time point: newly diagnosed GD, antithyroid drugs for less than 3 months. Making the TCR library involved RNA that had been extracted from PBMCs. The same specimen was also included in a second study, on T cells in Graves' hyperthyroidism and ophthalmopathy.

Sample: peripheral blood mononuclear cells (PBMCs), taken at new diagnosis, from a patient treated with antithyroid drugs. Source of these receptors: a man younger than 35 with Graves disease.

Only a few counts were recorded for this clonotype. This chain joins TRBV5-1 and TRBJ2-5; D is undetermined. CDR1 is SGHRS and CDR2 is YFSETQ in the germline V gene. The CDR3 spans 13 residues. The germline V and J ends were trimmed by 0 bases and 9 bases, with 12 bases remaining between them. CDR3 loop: CASSLEAESAQYF. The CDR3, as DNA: TGCGCCAGCAGCTTGGAGGCGGAATCGGCCCAGTACTTC.

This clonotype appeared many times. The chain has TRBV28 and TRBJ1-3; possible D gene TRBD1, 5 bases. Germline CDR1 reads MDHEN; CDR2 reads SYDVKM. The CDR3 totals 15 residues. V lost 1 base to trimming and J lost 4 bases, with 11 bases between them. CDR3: CASSLSAGPGNTIYF. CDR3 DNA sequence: TGTGCCAGCAGTTTATCGGCAGGGCCAGGAAACACCATATATTTT.

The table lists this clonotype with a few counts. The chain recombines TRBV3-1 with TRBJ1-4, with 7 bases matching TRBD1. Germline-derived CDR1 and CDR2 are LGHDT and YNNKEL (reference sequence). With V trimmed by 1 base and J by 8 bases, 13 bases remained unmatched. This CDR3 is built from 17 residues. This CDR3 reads CASSQVSFGGGKEKLFF. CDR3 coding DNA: TGTGCCAGCAGCCAAGTGTCTTTTGGAGGGGGCAAAGAAAAACTGTTTTTT.

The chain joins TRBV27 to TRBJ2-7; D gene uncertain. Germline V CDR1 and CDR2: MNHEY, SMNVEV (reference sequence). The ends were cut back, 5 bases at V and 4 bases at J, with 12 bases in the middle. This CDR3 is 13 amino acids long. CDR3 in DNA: TGTGCCAGCAGTCCACTTTCTCCTTACGAGCAGTACTTC. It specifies CASSPLSPYEQYF.

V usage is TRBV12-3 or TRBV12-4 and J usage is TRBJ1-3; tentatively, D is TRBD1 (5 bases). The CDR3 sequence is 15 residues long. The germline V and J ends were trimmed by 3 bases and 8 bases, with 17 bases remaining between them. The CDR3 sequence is CASSLAGDFRDTIYF. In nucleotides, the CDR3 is TGTGCCAGCAGTTTGGCGGGGGATTTTAGGGACACCATATATTTT.

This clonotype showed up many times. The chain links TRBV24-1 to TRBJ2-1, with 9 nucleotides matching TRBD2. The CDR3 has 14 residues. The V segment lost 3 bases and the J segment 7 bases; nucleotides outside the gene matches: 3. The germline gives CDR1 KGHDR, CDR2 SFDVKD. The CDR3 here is CATSDPGLANEQFF. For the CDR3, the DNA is TGTGCCACCAGTGATCCGGGACTAGCAAATGAGCAGTTCTTC.

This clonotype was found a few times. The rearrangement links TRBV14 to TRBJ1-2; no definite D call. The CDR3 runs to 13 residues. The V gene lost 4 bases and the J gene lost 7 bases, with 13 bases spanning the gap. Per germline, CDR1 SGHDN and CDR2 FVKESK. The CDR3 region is CASSPTSGSGYTF. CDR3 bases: TGTGCCAGCAGCCCAACCTCGGGAAGTGGCTACACCTTC.

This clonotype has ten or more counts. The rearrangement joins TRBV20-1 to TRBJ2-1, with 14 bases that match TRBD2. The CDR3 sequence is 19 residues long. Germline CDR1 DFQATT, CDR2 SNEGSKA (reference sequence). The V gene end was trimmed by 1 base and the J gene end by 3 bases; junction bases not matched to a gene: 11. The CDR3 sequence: CSARGSGTSGSAYYNEQFF. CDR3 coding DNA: TGCAGTGCTAGAGGTTCCGGGACTAGCGGGAGCGCCTACTACAATGAGCAGTTCTTC.

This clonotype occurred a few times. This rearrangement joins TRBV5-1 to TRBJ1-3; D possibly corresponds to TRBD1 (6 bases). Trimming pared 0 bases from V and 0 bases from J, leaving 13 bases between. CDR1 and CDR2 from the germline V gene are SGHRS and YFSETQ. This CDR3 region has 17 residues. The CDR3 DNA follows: TGCGCCAGCAGCTTGGGGAACAGGGCCCACTCTGGAAACACCATATATTTT. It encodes CASSLGNRAHSGNTIYF.

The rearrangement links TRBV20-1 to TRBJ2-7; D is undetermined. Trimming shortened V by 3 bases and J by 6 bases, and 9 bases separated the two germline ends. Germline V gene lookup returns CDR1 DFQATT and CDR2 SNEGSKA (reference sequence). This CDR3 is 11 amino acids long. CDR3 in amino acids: CSARRGSEQYF. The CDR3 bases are TGCAGTGCTAGGCGTGGCTCCGAGCAGTACTTC.

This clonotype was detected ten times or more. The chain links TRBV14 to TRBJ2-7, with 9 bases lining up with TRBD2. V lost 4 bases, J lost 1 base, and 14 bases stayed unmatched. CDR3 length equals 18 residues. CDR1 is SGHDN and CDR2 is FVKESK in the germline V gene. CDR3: CASSPRRLAGRDSYEQYF. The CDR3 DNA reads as TGTGCCAGCAGCCCCCGGCGGCTAGCGGGGAGGGATTCCTACGAGCAGTACTTC.

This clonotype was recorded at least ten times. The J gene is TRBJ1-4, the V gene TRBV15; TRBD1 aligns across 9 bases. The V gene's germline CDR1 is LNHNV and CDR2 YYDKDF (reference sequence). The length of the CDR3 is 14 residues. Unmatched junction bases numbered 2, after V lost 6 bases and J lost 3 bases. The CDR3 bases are TGTGCCACCAGTCGGGACAGGGCTAATGAAAAACTGTTTTTT. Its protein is CATSRDRANEKLFF.

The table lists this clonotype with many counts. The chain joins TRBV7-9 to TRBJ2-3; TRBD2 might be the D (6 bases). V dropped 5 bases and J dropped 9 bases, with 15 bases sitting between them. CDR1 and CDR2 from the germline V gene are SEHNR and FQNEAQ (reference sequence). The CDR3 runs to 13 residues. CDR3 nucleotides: TGTGCCAGCAGCCCCCAGGACTATCTCACGCAGTATTTT. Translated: CASSPQDYLTQYF.

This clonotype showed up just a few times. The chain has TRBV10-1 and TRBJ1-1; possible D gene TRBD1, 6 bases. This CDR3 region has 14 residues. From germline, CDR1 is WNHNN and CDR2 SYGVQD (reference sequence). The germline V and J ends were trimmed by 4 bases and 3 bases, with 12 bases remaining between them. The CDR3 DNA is TGCGCCAGCAGTGGTGACAGGAGAGACACTGAAGCTTTCTTT. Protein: CASSGDRRDTEAFF.

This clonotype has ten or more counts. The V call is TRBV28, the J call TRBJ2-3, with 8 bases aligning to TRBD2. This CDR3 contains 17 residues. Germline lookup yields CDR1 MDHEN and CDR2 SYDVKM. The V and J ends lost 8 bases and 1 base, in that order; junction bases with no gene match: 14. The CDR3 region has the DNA TGTGCCAGCGAGGGTCTGAGCGGGAGTGTGGGCACAGATACGCAGTATTTT. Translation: CASEGLSGSVGTDTQYF.

DNA of the CDR3: TGTGCCACCAGTGCGGGATACCGAGATACGCAGTATTTT. Residues: CATSAGYRDTQYF. V gene TRBV24-1 combines with J gene TRBJ2-3; a weak D match, TRBD2 (5 bases). CDR1 and CDR2 from the germline V gene are KGHDR and SFDVKD. The CDR3 length is 13 residues. The V end was cut by 5 bases, the J end by 5 bases, with 10 bases between.

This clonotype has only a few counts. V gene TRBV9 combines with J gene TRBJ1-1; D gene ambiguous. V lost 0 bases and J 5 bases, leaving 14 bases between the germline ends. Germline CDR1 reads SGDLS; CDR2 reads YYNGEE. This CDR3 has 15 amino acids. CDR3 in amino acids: CASSVGKGGGTEAFF. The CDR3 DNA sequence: TGTGCCAGCAGCGTAGGGAAGGGCGGAGGGACTGAAGCTTTCTTT. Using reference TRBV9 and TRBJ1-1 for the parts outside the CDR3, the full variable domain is DSGVTQTPKHLITATGQRVTLRCSPRSGDLSVYWYQQSLDQGLQFLIQYYNGEERAKGNILERFSAQQFPDLHSELNLSSLELGDSALYFCASSVGKGGGTEAFFGQGTRLTVV.

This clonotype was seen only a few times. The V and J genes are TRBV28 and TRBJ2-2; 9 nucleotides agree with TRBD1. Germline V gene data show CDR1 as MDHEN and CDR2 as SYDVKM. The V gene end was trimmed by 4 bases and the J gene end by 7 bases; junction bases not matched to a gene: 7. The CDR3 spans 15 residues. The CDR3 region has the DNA TGTGCCAGCAGTTACAGGGGGCAACGTGGCGGGGAGCTGTTTTTT. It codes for CASSYRGQRGGELFF.

The CDR3 DNA follows: TGTGCCAGCAGCTCGTCAGGGGATATCACAGATACGCAGTATTTT. This translates into CASSSSGDITDTQYF. V gene TRBV7-9 combines with J gene TRBJ2-3, with D perhaps matching TRBD1 (6 bases). The CDR3 is 15 amino acids. V lost 4 bases and J 2 bases, leaving 13 bases between the germline ends. CDR1 is SEHNR, CDR2 FQNEAQ, per germline (reference sequence).

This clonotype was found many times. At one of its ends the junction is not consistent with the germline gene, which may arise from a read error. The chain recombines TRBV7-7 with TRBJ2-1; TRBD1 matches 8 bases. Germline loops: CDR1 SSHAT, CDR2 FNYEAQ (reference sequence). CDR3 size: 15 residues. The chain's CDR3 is CASSLGQGAAHEQFF. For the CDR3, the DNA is TGTGCTAGCAGCTTAGGGCAGGGGGCTGCCCATGAGCAGTTCTTC.